A selection of T cell receptor beta chains follows, all from one sample in a study of blood T cell repertoires in COVID-19. TCRdb's copy holds only in-frame clones and misses some; the assay was immunoSEQ multiplex PCR. The table shows 200,000 or so clones, with 70% to 90% occurring only once. The sequenced sample consisted of peripheral blood. These receptor sequences come from an older woman with active or convalescent COVID-19. CDR3s include the opening cysteine and the closing phenylalanine or tryptophan. The D gene is left open where the match is weak. Clone size is stated in some rows and not others, as once, few, many or a class when expanded.

j_call clone_size d_call v_call cdr3_aa cdr3_nt
TRBJ1-4 - - TRBV6-1 CASSEYSGDEKLFF TGTGCCAGCAGTGAATATTCGGGGGATGAAAAACTGTTTTTT
TRBJ2-5 - - TRBV5-5 CASSLGPSVQETQYF TGTGCCAGCAGCTTGGGTCCCTCCGTCCAAGAGACCCAGTACTTC
TRBJ2-5 - - TRBV30 CAWKVQGGRETQYF TGTGCCTGGAAAGTACAAGGGGGTCGGGAGACCCAGTACTTC
TRBJ1-3 - - TRBV7-9 CASSLAGAFGNTIYF TGTGCCAGCAGCTTAGCGGGGGCTTTCGGAAACACCATATATTTT
TRBJ1-2 - - TRBV7-2 CASSLVHSRGGYGYTF TGTGCCAGCAGCTTAGTTCACAGCAGGGGCGGCTATGGCTACACCTTC
TRBJ2-6 many - TRBV12-5 CASTPGYSGANVLTF TGTGCTAGTACTCCAGGGTACTCTGGGGCCAACGTCCTGACTTTC
TRBJ1-1 - - TRBV11-3 CASSLDTNTEAFF TGTGCCAGCAGCTTAGACACTAACACTGAAGCTTTCTTT
TRBJ1-5 - TRBD1 TRBV28 CASSSDRGPGQPQHF TGTGCCAGCAGTTCCGACAGGGGGCCGGGTCAGCCCCAGCATTTT
TRBJ1-2 - - TRBV7-9 CASSAWTSLPYGYTF TGTGCCAGCAGCGCCTGGACATCGCTCCCCTATGGCTACACCTTC
TRBJ2-2 once TRBD1 TRBV5-1 CASSPPGQGSAEPNTGELFF TGCGCCAGCAGCCCGCCGGGACAGGGCTCAGCGGAGCCGAACACCGGGGAGCTGTTTTTT
TRBJ2-7 once - TRBV28 CASSSPTVPASYEQYF TGTGCCAGCAGTTCACCCACAGTACCGGCATCCTACGAGCAGTACTTC
TRBJ2-3 few - TRBV23-1 CASSEGTGPFSGSWATDTQYF TGCGCCAGCAGTGAAGGGACAGGGCCTTTTAGCGGGAGCTGGGCGACAGATACGCAGTATTTT
TRBJ2-2 once - TRBV15 CATSRVDPLVGELFF TGTGCCACCAGCAGAGTAGACCCTCTAGTGGGGGAGCTGTTTTTT
TRBJ2-3 - TRBD2 TRBV4-1 CASSYSGSRTDTQYF TGCGCCAGCAGCTATAGCGGGAGCCGCACAGATACGCAGTATTTT
TRBJ2-7 - - TRBV2 CASRQAYEQYF TGTGCCAGCAGACAAGCCTACGAGCAGTACTTC
TRBJ1-1 once TRBD1 TRBV30 CAWDTGETEAFF TGTGCCTGGGATACAGGGGAAACTGAAGCTTTCTTT
TRBJ1-6 once - TRBV19 CASSPGKNSPLHF TGTGCCAGTAGCCCCGGGAAAAATTCACCCCTCCACTTT
TRBJ1-1 few - TRBV2 CASRPWGQGRTAFF TGTGCCAGCAGACCGTGGGGGCAGGGGCGGACGGCTTTCTTT
TRBJ2-5 - TRBD2 TRBV5-4 CASSPMPGLGEETQYF TGTGCCAGCAGCCCAATGCCGGGACTAGGGGAAGAGACCCAGTACTTC
TRBJ2-1 - - TRBV5-6 CASSLRVVGLNEQFF TGTGCCAGCAGCTTGCGAGTGGTTGGACTAAATGAGCAGTTCTTC
TRBJ2-6 - - TRBV3-1/TRBV3-2 CASSQGASGANVLTF TGTGCCAGCAGCCAAGGAGCTTCTGGGGCCAACGTCCTGACTTTC
TRBJ1-1 - TRBD1 TRBV5-4 CASSFYRGFEAFF TGTGCCAGCAGCTTTTACAGGGGCTTTGAAGCTTTCTTT
TRBJ2-4 - TRBD2 TRBV6-6 CASSPRTSGREGKNIQYF TGTGCCAGCAGTCCCCGGACTAGCGGGAGGGAGGGCAAAAACATTCAGTACTTC
TRBJ2-1 - TRBD2 TRBV18 CASSPQLAGSYNEQFF TGTGCCAGCTCACCCCAACTAGCGGGAAGCTACAATGAGCAGTTCTTC
TRBJ2-7 - TRBD2 TRBV9 CASSASSWTSGSGEQYF TGTGCCAGCAGCGCCTCCTCCTGGACTAGCGGGAGTGGCGAGCAGTACTTC
TRBJ2-5 - - TRBV2 CASRARLAETQYF TGTGCCAGCAGGGCCCGTCTCGCAGAGACCCAGTACTTC
TRBJ2-2 few - TRBV10-1 CASSPGTSNTGELFF TGCGCCAGCAGCCCCGGGACTTCGAACACCGGGGAGCTGTTTTTT
TRBJ2-5 - TRBD1 TRBV9 CASSVLGQVQETQYF TGTGCCAGCAGCGTTTTAGGACAGGTTCAAGAGACCCAGTACTTC
TRBJ1-2 - TRBD1 TRBV5-4 CASSRGQAGYTF TGTGCCAGCAGCCGGGGACAGGCGGGCTACACCTTC
TRBJ1-5 - - TRBV28 CASSAPDRRNQPQHF TGTGCCAGCAGCGCACCCGACAGGCGCAATCAGCCCCAGCATTTT
TRBJ2-2 - - TRBV30 CAWSTASRAGELFF TGTGCCTGGAGTACGGCTAGCAGAGCCGGGGAGCTGTTTTTT
TRBJ1-1 once TRBD1 TRBV13 CASSSGTGNTEAFF TGTGCCAGCAGCTCCGGGACAGGGAACACTGAAGCTTTCTTT
TRBJ2-2 - - TRBV11-3 CASSLRTGTFTGELFF TGTGCCAGCAGCTTGAGGACCGGGACTTTTACCGGGGAGCTGTTTTTT
TRBJ2-7 - TRBD2 TRBV27 CASSLGLAGVYEQYF TGTGCCAGCAGCCTGGGACTAGCGGGAGTCTACGAGCAGTACTTC
TRBJ2-7 - - TRBV5-1 CASSQGSPYYEQYF TGCGCCAGCAGCCAGGGCTCCCCCTATTACGAGCAGTACTTC
TRBJ2-2 - TRBD1 TRBV19 CASSPPGTGGITGELFF TGTGCCAGTAGTCCTCCTGGGACAGGGGGCATCACCGGGGAGCTGTTTTTT
TRBJ2-1 - TRBD1 TRBV7-2 CASRGYSYNEQFF TGTGCCTCCAGGGGGTATTCCTACAATGAGCAGTTCTTC
TRBJ2-1 - TRBD2 TRBV14 CASSHLAAYNEQFF TGTGCCAGCAGCCACCTAGCGGCTTACAATGAGCAGTTCTTC
TRBJ2-1 - - TRBV7-9 CASSFTGQSSYNEQFF TGTGCCAGCAGCTTTACAGGCCAGAGCTCCTACAATGAGCAGTTCTTC
TRBJ1-1 once TRBD1 TRBV5-1 CASSLSGGARLNTEAFF TGCGCCAGCAGCCTCTCAGGGGGCGCGAGGCTCAACACTGAAGCTTTCTTT
TRBJ1-5 - - TRBV6-5 CASSPLRGFGQPQHF TGTGCCAGCAGTCCCTTGCGGGGGTTTGGGCAGCCCCAGCATTTT
TRBJ2-7 - - TRBV12-1 CASSFGHGLAGDPYEQYF TGTGCCAGCAGCTTTGGACATGGACTAGCGGGAGATCCCTACGAGCAGTACTTC
TRBJ2-7 - TRBD2 TRBV7-2 CASSATSGFSYEQYF TGTGCCAGCAGCGCCACTAGCGGATTCAGTTACGAGCAGTACTTC
TRBJ1-1 - - TRBV19 CASSYSGPAWGGEAFF TGTGCCAGTAGCTACTCCGGCCCCGCTTGGGGAGGTGAAGCTTTCTTT
TRBJ2-1 - TRBD2 TRBV6-6 CASSYLAGGGSNEQFF TGTGCCAGCAGTTATCTAGCGGGAGGGGGATCTAATGAGCAGTTCTTC
TRBJ2-7 - TRBD2 TRBV19 CASRTSGSYEQYF TGTGCCAGCAGGACTAGCGGGAGTTACGAGCAGTACTTC
TRBJ2-5 - - TRBV11-1 CASSISWETQYF TGTGCCAGCAGCATAAGCTGGGAGACCCAGTACTTC
TRBJ2-5 many TRBD2 TRBV11-2 CASSPTSGSGETQYF TGTGCCAGCAGCCCGACTAGCGGGAGCGGGGAGACCCAGTACTTC
TRBJ2-1 - TRBD2 TRBV9 CASSVATGGEQFF TGTGCCAGCAGCGTAGCTACGGGGGGTGAGCAGTTCTTC
TRBJ1-1 - TRBD1 TRBV5-1 CASSIGPWTPGTGLEAFF TGCGCCAGCAGCATTGGACCTTGGACACCCGGGACAGGCCTTGAAGCTTTCTTT
TRBJ2-1 - - TRBV9 CASSVGSGGSVLSSYNEQFF TGTGCCAGCAGCGTAGGGAGTGGGGGGTCAGTCCTAAGCTCCTACAATGAGCAGTTCTTC
TRBJ2-4 once TRBD2 TRBV28 CASSSRKIRTSGSAKNIQYF TGTGCCAGCAGTTCACGGAAGATAAGGACTAGCGGGAGTGCCAAAAACATTCAGTACTTC
TRBJ1-2 - - TRBV28 CASSLSGVPSYGYTF TGTGCCAGCAGTTTATCGGGGGTCCCCTCATATGGCTACACCTTC
TRBJ2-1 - - TRBV19 CASSVGISYNEQFF TGTGCCAGTTCGGTTGGTATCTCCTACAATGAGCAGTTCTTC
TRBJ2-1 - - TRBV30 CAWRAGFTYNEQFF TGTGCCTGGAGGGCAGGGTTTACCTACAATGAGCAGTTCTTC